The sequence of this TCR beta chain was determined in a study of radiotherapy plus CTLA-4 blockade in lung cancer. Study overall: Disease control was seen in around 31% of patients, objective responses in 18%.

This clone is medium-sized (0.01 to 0.1%) by share. Its specificity is not known. CTLA-4 blockade with ipilimumab, together with focal radiation, was given to patients with chemo-refractory metastatic non-small-cell lung cancer. The protocol was immunoSEQ multiplex PCR, while the TCRdb copy is restricted to in-frame clones and leaves out a portion. The data contain about 49,000 clones, 60% to 80% of them singletons. Study observations and caveats: Some TCR clones had been derived from tumors. These clones expanded in peripheral blood after radiotherapy plus ipilimumab. Reportedly, early blood T cell clone dynamics best predicted response, with interferon-beta.

CDR3 length: 14 amino acids. The V end was cut by 2 bases, the J end by 5 bases, with 12 bases between. In germline, CDR1 is SGHTA, CDR2 FQGNSA. J is TRBJ1-1 and V is TRBV7-2, with D possibly matching TRBD1 (5 bases). Sequencing used peripheral blood, obtained from a patient treated with radiotherapy plus ipilimumab. This TCR was recovered from a human donor with non-small cell lung cancer who had stable disease on radiotherapy plus ipilimumab. DNA for the CDR3: TGTGCCAGCAGCTTAACGCAGGGCAGGACTGAAGCTTTCTTT. It codes for CASSLTQGRTEAFF.